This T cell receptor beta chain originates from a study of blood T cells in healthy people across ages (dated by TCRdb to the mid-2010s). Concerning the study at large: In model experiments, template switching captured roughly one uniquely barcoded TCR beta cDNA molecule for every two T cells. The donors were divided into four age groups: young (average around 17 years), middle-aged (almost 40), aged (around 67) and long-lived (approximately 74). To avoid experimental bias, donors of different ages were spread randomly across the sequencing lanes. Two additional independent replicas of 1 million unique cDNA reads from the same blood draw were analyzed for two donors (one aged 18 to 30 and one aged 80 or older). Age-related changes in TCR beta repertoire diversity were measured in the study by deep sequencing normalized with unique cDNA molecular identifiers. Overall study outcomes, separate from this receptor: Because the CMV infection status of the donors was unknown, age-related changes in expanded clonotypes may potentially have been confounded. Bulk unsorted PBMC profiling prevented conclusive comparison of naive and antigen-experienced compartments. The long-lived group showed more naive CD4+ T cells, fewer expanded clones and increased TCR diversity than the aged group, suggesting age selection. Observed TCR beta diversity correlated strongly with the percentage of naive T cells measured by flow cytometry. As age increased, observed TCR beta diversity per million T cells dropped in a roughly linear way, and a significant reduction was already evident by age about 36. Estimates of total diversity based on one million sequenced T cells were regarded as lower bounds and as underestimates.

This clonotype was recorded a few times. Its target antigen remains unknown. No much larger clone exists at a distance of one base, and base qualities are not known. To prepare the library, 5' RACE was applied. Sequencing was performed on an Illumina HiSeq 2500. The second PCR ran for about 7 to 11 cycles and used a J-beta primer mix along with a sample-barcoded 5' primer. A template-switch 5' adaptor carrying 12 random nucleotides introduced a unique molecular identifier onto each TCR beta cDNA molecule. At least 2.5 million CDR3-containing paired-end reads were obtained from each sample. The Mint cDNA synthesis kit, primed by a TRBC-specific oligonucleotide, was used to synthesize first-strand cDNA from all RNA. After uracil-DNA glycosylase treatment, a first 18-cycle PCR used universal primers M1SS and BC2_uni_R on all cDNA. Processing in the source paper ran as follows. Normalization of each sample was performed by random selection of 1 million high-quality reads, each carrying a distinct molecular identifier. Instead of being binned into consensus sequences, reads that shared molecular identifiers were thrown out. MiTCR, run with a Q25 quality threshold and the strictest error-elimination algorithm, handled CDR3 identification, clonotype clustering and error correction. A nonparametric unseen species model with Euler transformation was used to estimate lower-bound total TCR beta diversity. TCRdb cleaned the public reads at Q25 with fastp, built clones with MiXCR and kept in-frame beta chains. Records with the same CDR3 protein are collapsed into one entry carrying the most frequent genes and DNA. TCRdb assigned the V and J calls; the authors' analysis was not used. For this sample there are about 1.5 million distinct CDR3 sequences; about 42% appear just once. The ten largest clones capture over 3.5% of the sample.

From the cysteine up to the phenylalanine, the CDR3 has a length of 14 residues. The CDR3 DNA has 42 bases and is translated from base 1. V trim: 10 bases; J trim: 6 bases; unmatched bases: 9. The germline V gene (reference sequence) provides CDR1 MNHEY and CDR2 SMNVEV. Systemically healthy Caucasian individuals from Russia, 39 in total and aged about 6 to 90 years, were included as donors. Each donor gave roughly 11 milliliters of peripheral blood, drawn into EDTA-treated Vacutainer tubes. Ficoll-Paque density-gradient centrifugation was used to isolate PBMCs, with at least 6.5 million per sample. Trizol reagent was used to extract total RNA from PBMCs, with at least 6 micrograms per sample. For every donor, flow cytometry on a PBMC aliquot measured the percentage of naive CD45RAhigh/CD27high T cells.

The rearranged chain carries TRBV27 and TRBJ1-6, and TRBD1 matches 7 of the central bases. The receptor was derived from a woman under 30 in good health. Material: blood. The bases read TGTGCCACGACATTATCAGGGGGTAATTCACCCCTCCACTTT. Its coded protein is CATTLSGGNSPLHF.